A single sample gave rise to the 19 T cell receptor beta chains below, sequenced in a study of tumor-infiltrating lymphocytes in primary liver carcinoma. The source of the blood RNA was unsorted whole blood, and germline DNA was extracted as well. Priming with a constant-region primer yielded TCR beta cDNA from about 510 ng total RNA. TCR beta libraries came from three nested multiplex PCR rounds using slightly modified ARM-PCR. Running 9 to 10 cycles apiece, the first two PCR rounds relied on TRBV1-TRBV30 forward primers together with a C-beta reverse primer. In TCRdb, the multiplex PCR reads were re-called with MiXCR into one record per CDR3 protein. The sample lists fewer than 350,000 distinct CDR3 sequences; 55% to 65% were seen once. Sequencing was carried out using peripheral blood. These receptors were taken from a middle-aged man with primary liver carcinoma and hepatitis B virus infection.

In the case of this clonotype: Being one base from a much bigger clone, this may be a read error. V gene TRBV6-2 or TRBV6-3 combines with J gene TRBJ2-7; D not certain. Trimming shortened V by 8 bases and J by 4 bases, and 15 bases separated the two germline ends. The CDR3 length is 13 residues. The germline CDR1 and CDR2 sequences are MNHEY and SVGEGT. The CDR3 reads CASWETFDYEQYF. As DNA, the CDR3 is TGTGCCAGCTGGGAAACGTTCGATTACGAGCAGTACTTC.

A note on this clonotype: A read error may be the cause here, since a much bigger clone is one base away. The chain is built from TRBV28 and TRBJ2-7, with D possibly TRBD1 on 6 matching bases. The CDR3 runs to 14 residues. Germline V gives CDR1 MDHEN, CDR2 SYDVKM. The chain's CDR3 is CVSSGQRFSYEQYF. The CDR3 nucleotides read TGTGTCAGCAGCGGACAGAGATTTTCCTACGAGCAGTACTTC.

In this sample, this clonotype turned up a few times. The chain employs TRBV11-2 and TRBJ2-7, with 12 nucleotides matching TRBD2. The germline V gene has CDR1 SGHAT and CDR2 FQNNGV. This CDR3 comprises 18 residues. Trimming took 1 base from V and 7 from J; bases not matched to a gene: 14. The CDR3 sequence is CASSLVPGASGREREQYF. The CDR3 DNA sequence: TGTGCCAGCAGCTTAGTCCCCGGGGCTAGCGGGAGGGAGCGTGAGCAGTACTTC.

The chain couples TRBV7-9 to TRBJ2-1, with a tentative D call TRBD2 (5 bases). The germline gives CDR1 SEHNR, CDR2 FQNEAQ (reference sequence). The CDR3 totals 14 residues. V lost 7 bases and J lost 8, with 18 bases in between. The CDR3 reads CASNSRGRSDEQFF. In nucleotides, the CDR3 is TGTGCCAGCAACTCACGGGGTAGGTCGGATGAGCAGTTCTTC.

Many counts were recorded for this clonotype. The chain has TRBV6-1 and TRBJ1-1; no definite D call. Looked up from germline, CDR1 is MNHNS and CDR2 is SASEGT. V was trimmed by 8 bases and J by 1 base, leaving 5 bases between them. CDR3 length: 11 residues. The CDR3: CASATNTEAFF. CDR3 DNA sequence: TGTGCCAGCGCGACGAACACTGAAGCTTTCTTT.

To note about this clonotype: At one boundary the junction diverges from the germline segment, which might be a read error. The rearrangement uses TRBV29-1 and TRBJ2-2, with a tentative D call TRBD2 (6 bases). Looked up from germline, CDR1 is SQVTM and CDR2 is ANQGSEA. CDR3 length equals 12 residues. The CDR3 here is CSVDQNTGGLFF. The CDR3 DNA reads as TGTAGCGTGGACCAGAACACCGGGGGGCTGTTTTTT.

This clonotype has ten or more counts. This sequence joins TRBV6-5 and TRBJ1-2, with a weak D call TRBD1 (6 bases). This CDR3 is 13 amino acids long. The V gene lost 6 bases and the J gene lost 8 bases, with 16 bases spanning the gap. CDR1 and CDR2 from the germline V gene are MNHEY and SVGAGI. CDR3 protein: CASSQDSASGYTF. The CDR3 coding sequence is TGTGCCAGCAGCCAGGACAGCGCGAGCGGCTACACCTTC.

To note about this clonotype: One junction end disagrees with the germline gene, perhaps due to a read error. The chain combines TRBV10-2 with TRBJ1-2, with D unresolved. CDR1 and CDR2 (germline): WSHSY, SAAADI. The CDR3 spans 13 residues. The CDR3 DNA reads as TGCGCCAGGAGTGAAATCGTTAACTATAGCTACACCTTC. Translating it yields CARSEIVNYSYTF.

Note on this clonotype: Mismatch with germline at one junction end may stem from a read error. The chain uses TRBV7-9 and TRBJ1-1; D is possibly TRBD1 (6 bases). Germline V CDR1 and CDR2: SEHNR, FQNEAQ (reference sequence). The CDR3 is 15 residues long. This CDR3 reads CASSLGQDPVTGAFF. The DNA for the CDR3 is TGTGCCAGCAGCTTAGGACAGGACCCGGTCACTGGAGCTTTCTTT.

This clonotype has a handful of counts. J is TRBJ2-2 and V is TRBV5-5; D ambiguous. This CDR3 is built from 16 residues. Germline V gene data show CDR1 as SGHKS and CDR2 as YYEKEE (reference sequence). Trimming left V 2 bases short and J 5 bases short, with 16 bases between. Written as DNA, the CDR3 is TGTGCCAGCAGCTTCCCCGGCAGGATAGGAACCGGGGAGCTGTTTTTT. It yields the protein CASSFPGRIGTGELFF.

A remark on this clonotype: Given a much more abundant clone one base away, this may be a read error. V is TRBV4-2 and J is TRBJ2-3; 7 bases fit TRBD1. This CDR3 contains 16 residues. The V gene's germline CDR1 is LGHNA and CDR2 YNFKEQ. The CDR3 sequence: CASSQEWPIGTETQYF. CDR3 DNA sequence: TGTGCCAGCAGCCAAGAGTGGCCCATTGGGACAGAGACGCAGTATTTT.

In its sample, this clonotype was seen a few times. The CDR3 spells CASSLSSRSSYNEQFF. The CDR3 bases are TGCGCCAGCAGCTTGTCTTCCCGGAGCTCCTACAATGAGCAGTTCTTC. This chain joins TRBV5-1 and TRBJ2-1; D is undetermined. V shed 1 base and J shed 0 bases, with 11 bases lying between them. CDR3 length equals 16 residues. Germline V CDR1 and CDR2: SGHRS, YFSETQ.

The chain links TRBV5-1 to TRBJ2-1; D remains unclear. From germline, CDR1 is SGHRS and CDR2 YFSETQ. The CDR3 sequence is 13 residues long. Deletions cut 5 bases from V and 6 bases from J, with 12 bases between. The CDR3: CASRVGPSNEQFF. Here the CDR3 DNA reads TGCGCCAGCAGGGTCGGGCCATCCAATGAGCAGTTCTTC.

Remarks on this clonotype: Relative to the germline gene, one junction end is altered; a read error may explain this. V and J are TRBV4-3 and TRBJ1-6, with D maybe TRBD1 (5 bases). The CDR3 has 14 residues. Germline V gene data show CDR1 as LGHNA and CDR2 as YSLEER. CDR3 amino acids: CASSQGTLNSPLHF. CDR3 DNA sequence: TGCGCCAGCAGCCAAGGGACACTTAATTCACCTCTCCACTTT.

A word on this clonotype: This may be a read error, as it is one base from a much larger clone. V usage is TRBV7-8 and J usage is TRBJ2-1, with D maybe TRBD2 (6 bases). Germline values: CDR1 SGHVS, CDR2 FQNEAQ. Trimming pared 5 bases from V and 5 bases from J, leaving 13 bases between. The CDR3 has 14 amino acids. The DNA of the CDR3 is TGTGCCAGCAGCAGGCGACTAGTGGACAATGAGCAGTTCTTC. Protein: CASSRRLVDNEQFF.

Of note for this clonotype: A single base separates this from a much larger clone, so it may be a read error. This is likely a read error, given that the CDR3 carries no conserved phenylalanine or tryptophan at its end. This chain connects TRBV6-1 to TRBJ2-7; D not certain. The CDR3 extends over 13 amino acids. Deletions cut 6 bases from V and 0 bases from J, with 9 bases between. In germline, CDR1 is MNHNS, CDR2 SASEGT. CDR3 DNA: TGTGCCAGCAGCCGACTCATCTCCTACGAGCAGTACCTC. Translation: CASSRLISYEQYL.

Of note for this clonotype: One base away lies a much larger clone, so this may be a sequencing read error. The chain is built from TRBV4-3 and TRBJ2-1; D unresolved. Trimming removed 5 bases from V and 8 bases from J, with 16 bases in between. Germline-derived CDR1 and CDR2 are LGHNA and YSLEER. The CDR3 is 14 amino acids. This chain's CDR3 is CASSGEGPLDEQFF. CDR3 sequence (DNA): TGCGCCAGCAGCGGGGAAGGACCCCTCGATGAGCAGTTCTTC.

Notes on this clonotype: A read error may account for a junction end that differs from germline. Here the CDR3 DNA reads TGTGCCAGCAGCTTGCAAGGTATGAGCAATCAGCCCCGGCATTTT. Translated: CASSLQGMSNQPRHF. V is TRBV5-4 and J is TRBJ1-5; D gene uncertain. The length of the CDR3 is 15 residues. CDR1 SGHNT and CDR2 YYREEE come from the germline V gene (reference sequence).

Concerning this clonotype: Relative to the germline gene, one junction end is altered; a read error may explain this. The gene calls are TRBV28 and TRBJ1-5, with 8 bases fitting TRBD1. The germline gives CDR1 MDHEN, CDR2 SYDVKM. This CDR3 contains 18 residues. CDR3 sequence (DNA): TGTGCCAGCAGTTTTTATTCCGGATTGGGGACAGGTCATCAGACCCAGCATTTT. This gives the protein CASSFYSGLGTGHQTQHF.